This T cell receptor (beta chain) derives from a study of blood T cell repertoires in COVID-19. Study at large: COVID-19 samples, acute and convalescent, were from the United States, Italy and Spain. PBMCs, B-cell-depleted T cells, or T cells were the source of the cDNA or gDNA that made up the material.

Germline V gene lookup returns CDR1 SQVTM and CDR2 ANQGSEA. Trimming removed 4 bases at V and 5 bases at J, with 11 bases between. The CDR3 is 12 residues long. The table came from immunoSEQ multiplex PCR; TCRdb's copy has only in-frame clones and leaves some out. The table records 170,000 or so clones, about 86% of them present only once. This clonotype was obtained from a middle-aged man with active or convalescent COVID-19. The chain employs TRBV29-1 and TRBJ1-1; D unresolved. Source material: peripheral blood. Here the CDR3 reads CSVGRRETEAFF. The DNA for the CDR3 is TGCAGCGTTGGGAGAAGAGAGACTGAAGCTTTCTTT.